A single sample gave rise to the 19 T cell receptor beta chains below, sequenced in a study of cytomegalovirus exposure and HLA in healthy donors. PCR amplification relied on 60 Vbeta primers (plus 13 Jbeta primers). Using immunoSEQ multiplex PCR, the repertoire was profiled, and TCRdb retains in-frame clones only, with some absent. The sample consists of more than 65,000 clones, roughly 74% of them appearing once. The material sequenced was PBMCs. These receptors all stem from a woman aged 45-59 years in good health and CMV-seropositive.

V gene TRBV11-2 combines with J gene TRBJ1-5; 9 bases agree with TRBD1. Trimming cost V 1 base and J 9 bases; bases outside gene matches: 7. The CDR3 is 15 amino acids. CDR1 is SGHAT and CDR2 is FQNNGV in the germline V gene. The CDR3 DNA reads as TGTGCCAGCAGCTTAGGGGACAGGGCGGAGGGGCCCCAGCATTTT. Amino acid sequence: CASSLGDRAEGPQHF.

A few counts support this clone. The chain is built from TRBV6-1 and TRBJ2-3; TRBD2 matches at 8 bases. Germline V gene data show CDR1 as MNHNS and CDR2 as SASEGT. The CDR3 has 16 amino acids. After removal of 1 base from V and 5 bases from J, the junction contained 8 bases not matched to a gene. The CDR3 DNA sequence: TGTGCCAGCAGTGAAGACCCGGGTCTAGCGGGAGATACGCAGTATTTT. It is translated as CASSEDPGLAGDTQYF.

The gene calls are TRBV28 and TRBJ1-4; D might be TRBD1 (5 bases). CDR1 is MDHEN and CDR2 is SYDVKM in the germline V gene. Deletions cut 8 bases from V and 7 bases from J, with 11 bases between. The CDR3 runs 12 residues. The CDR3 DNA reads as TGTGCCAGCGGGAGGGGTAGTGAAAAACTGTTTTTT. This sequence encodes CASGRGSEKLFF.

V usage is TRBV2 and J usage is TRBJ1-2, with unresolved D. Trimming cost V 9 bases and J 7 bases, with 15 bases left between them. This CDR3 comprises 12 residues. Germline assignment: CDR1 SNHLY and CDR2 FYNNEI. The CDR3 DNA reads as TGTGCCAGTTCCGTTCTCTACTCTGGCTACACCTTC. Protein: CASSVLYSGYTF.

The J gene is TRBJ2-7, the V gene TRBV6-5; possibly TRBD1 for D (6 bases). V gave up 7 bases and J gave up 1 base, with 14 bases separating them. CDR3 length: 14 residues. Per germline, CDR1 MNHEY and CDR2 SVGAGI. The CDR3 protein is CASKTQGLSYEQYF. The CDR3, as DNA: TGTGCCAGCAAAACCCAGGGGCTGTCCTACGAGCAGTACTTC.

This chain connects TRBV7-9 to TRBJ1-4; no firm D call. Germline CDR1 reads SEHNR; CDR2 reads FQNEAQ (reference sequence). CDR3 size: 15 residues. Trimming left V 2 bases short and J 6 bases short, with 13 bases between. DNA for the CDR3: TGTGCCAGCAGCTTACGAGAGGGCTCGTATGAAAAACTGTTTTTT. It specifies CASSLREGSYEKLFF.

The CDR3 region has the DNA TGTGCCAGCGGGGACAGGGGGCTTACCGGGGAGCTGTTTTTT. Encoded protein: CASGDRGLTGELFF. The chain recombines TRBV27 with TRBJ2-2; 12 bases line up with TRBD1. The CDR3 runs to 14 residues. After removal of 8 bases from V and 5 bases from J, the junction contained 3 bases not matched to a gene. Germline V CDR1 and CDR2: MNHEY, SMNVEV (reference sequence).

This clone was picked up one time. The chain's CDR3 is CSARDRRVQYF. In nucleotides, the CDR3 is TGCAGTGCTAGAGATCGCAGGGTGCAGTACTTC. The rearrangement joins TRBV20-1 to TRBJ2-7, with a weak D call TRBD1 (5 bases). The germline V and J ends were trimmed by 0 bases and 9 bases, with 9 bases remaining between them. Germline CDR1 is DFQATT and CDR2 is SNEGSKA (reference sequence). The CDR3 covers 11 residues.

This sequence joins TRBV11-3 and TRBJ2-5, with TRBD1 matching 7 bases. The CDR3 is 13 residues long. Germline trimming cut 3 bases from V and 4 bases from J; bases unmatched to any gene: 2. CDR1 SGHNT and CDR2 YENEEA come from the germline V gene. The CDR3 DNA reads TGTGCCAGCAGCTTGGGACAGTCAGAGACCCAGTACTTC. Its translation: CASSLGQSETQYF. The whole variable domain, filled in from reference TRBV11-3 and TRBJ2-5, reads EAGVVQSPRYKIIEKKQPVAFWCNPISGHNTLYWYLQNLGQGPELLIRYENEEAVDDSQLPKDRFSAERLKGVDSTLKIQPAELGDSAVYLCASSLGQSETQYFGPGTRLLVL.

This sequence joins TRBV30 and TRBJ2-5; D perhaps matches TRBD1 (6 bases). The V end lost 1 base, the J end lost 5 bases, and 11 bases lay between the germline ends. The CDR3 has 13 residues. The germline gives CDR1 GTSNPN, CDR2 SVGIG (reference sequence). The CDR3 here is CAWSGQDGETQYF. CDR3 nucleotides: TGTGCCTGGAGTGGACAGGATGGGGAGACCCAGTACTTC. The whole variable domain, filled in from reference TRBV30 and TRBJ2-5, reads SQTIHQWPATLVQPVGSPLSLECTVEGTSNPNLYWYRQAAGRGLQLLFYSVGIGQISSEVPQNLSASRPQDRQFILSSKKLLLSDSGFYLCAWSGQDGETQYFGPGTRLLVL.

The genes are TRBV15 and TRBJ1-1; TRBD1 is a possible D gene (6 bases). This CDR3 contains 14 residues. V was trimmed by 1 base and J by 7 bases, leaving 13 bases between them. Germline CDR1 LNHNV, CDR2 YYDKDF (reference sequence). In DNA, the CDR3 is TGTGCCACCAGCAGAGGCGATAGGGGGAATGAAGCTTTCTTT. Its protein product is CATSRGDRGNEAFF.

The chain uses TRBV18 and TRBJ1-1; 7 nucleotides line up with TRBD1. This CDR3 contains 16 residues. The germline V gene encodes CDR1 KGHSH and CDR2 LQKENI. The J segment lost 1 base and the V segment lost 2 bases, leaving 7 bases of the junction unmatched. The DNA of the CDR3 is TGTGCCAGCTCACCATTCACAGGGGTCCCGAACACTGAAGCTTTCTTT. It translates to CASSPFTGVPNTEAFF.

Only a few counts were recorded for this clone. CDR3 nucleotide sequence: TGCGCCAGCAGTGACCGGGGATCAAGCTCCTACAATGAGCAGTTCTTC. This encodes CASSDRGSSSYNEQFF. The V and J genes are TRBV10-1 and TRBJ2-1, with TRBD2 as a possible D gene (5 bases). The germline gives CDR1 WNHNN, CDR2 SYGVQD (reference sequence). This CDR3 has 16 amino acids. The V gene lost 3 bases and the J gene lost 0 bases, with 12 bases spanning the gap.

The chain combines TRBV5-1 with TRBJ2-2; possible D gene TRBD2, 5 bases. The germline CDR1 and CDR2 sequences are SGHRS and YFSETQ. The CDR3 is 14 amino acids. V shed 2 bases and J shed 4 bases, with 9 bases lying between them. The CDR3 protein is CASSFLASTGELFF. CDR3 sequence (DNA): TGCGCCAGCAGCTTTCTAGCATCCACCGGGGAGCTGTTTTTT.

This clone turned up a few times. V gene TRBV4-2 combines with J gene TRBJ2-5; D not certain. Looked up from germline, CDR1 is LGHNA and CDR2 is YNFKEQ. The CDR3 loop spans 17 amino acids. Trimming took 2 bases from V and 1 from J, leaving 17 bases between them. The CDR3 is CASSQNLPPSPQETQYF. CDR3 sequence (DNA): TGTGCCAGCAGCCAAAACCTCCCCCCTAGTCCCCAAGAGACCCAGTACTTC.

This chain joins TRBV30 and TRBJ2-2; D perhaps matches TRBD2 (5 bases). Per germline, CDR1 GTSNPN and CDR2 SVGIG (reference sequence). The CDR3 runs 13 residues. With 3 bases removed from V and 7 bases from J, the gap between germline ends came to 12 bases. The CDR3 DNA reads TGTGCCTGGAGCCGGGATTCTTACGGGGAGCTGTTTTTT. Residues: CAWSRDSYGELFF.

The J gene is TRBJ1-1, the V gene TRBV7-9, with 7 positions matching TRBD1. V lost 2 bases to trimming and J lost 7 bases; unmatched junction nucleotides: 7. The CDR3 extends over 14 amino acids. Germline-derived CDR1 and CDR2 are SEHNR and FQNEAQ (reference sequence). CDR3 in DNA: TGTGCCAGCAGCTTACGGAGGACAGGAATTGAAGCTTTCTTT. Translation gives CASSLRRTGIEAFF.

This clone has just a few counts. This chain joins TRBV5-4 and TRBJ2-5; possibly TRBD2 for D (6 bases). V lost 4 bases, J lost 0 bases, and 7 bases lay in between. Germline V gene sequence: CDR1 SGHNT, CDR2 YYREEE (reference sequence). This CDR3 is 13 amino acids long. CDR3 DNA sequence: TGTGCCAGCAGCCGGGACTACCAAGAGACCCAGTACTTC. As protein: CASSRDYQETQYF. Based on the CDR3 plus reference TRBV5-4 and TRBJ2-5, the full variable domain is ETGVTQSPTHLIKTRGQQVTLRCSSQSGHNTVSWYQQALGQGPQFIFQYYREEENGRGNFPPRFSGLQFPNYSSELNVNALELDDSALYLCASSRDYQETQYFGPGTRLLVL.

This clone was recorded once. The genes are TRBV2 and TRBJ1-1; 8 bases line up with TRBD1. The CDR3 length is 15 residues. Germline lookup yields CDR1 SNHLY and CDR2 FYNNEI. The V segment lost 3 bases and the J segment 1 base; nucleotides outside the gene matches: 4. CDR3 in amino acids: CASSESGQGNTEAFF. The CDR3 nucleotides read TGTGCCAGCAGTGAGTCTGGACAGGGGAACACTGAAGCTTTCTTT.